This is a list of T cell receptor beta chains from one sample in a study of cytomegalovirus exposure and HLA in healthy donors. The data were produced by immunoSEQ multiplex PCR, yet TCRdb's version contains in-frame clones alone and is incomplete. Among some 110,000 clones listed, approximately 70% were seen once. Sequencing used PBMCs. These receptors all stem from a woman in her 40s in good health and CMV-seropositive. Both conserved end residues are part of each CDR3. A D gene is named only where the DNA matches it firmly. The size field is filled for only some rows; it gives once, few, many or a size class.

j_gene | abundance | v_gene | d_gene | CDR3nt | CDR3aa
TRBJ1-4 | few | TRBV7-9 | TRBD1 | TGTGCCAGCAGCCCAGGACAGGGTACTAATGAAAAACTGTTTTTT | CASSPGQGTNEKLFF
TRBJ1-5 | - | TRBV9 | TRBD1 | TGTGCCAGCAGCCGAACAGGGGAGGCGCAGCCCCAGCATTTT | CASSRTGEAQPQHF
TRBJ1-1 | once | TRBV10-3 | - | TGTGCCATCAGTGGGCAGGGGCACAGTTCGAATCCGGTCTCCGAAGCTTTCTTT | CAISGQGHSSNPVSEAFF
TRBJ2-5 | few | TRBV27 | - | TGTGCCAGCAGTTCGAACAGGGACGAGGTGACCCAGTACTTC | CASSSNRDEVTQYF
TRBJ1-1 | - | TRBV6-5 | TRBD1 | TGTGCCACATCACAGGGGCTGAACACTGAAGCTTTCTTT | CATSQGLNTEAFF
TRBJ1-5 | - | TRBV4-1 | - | TGCGCCAGCAGCCAAGGACAGCCCTCCCATCAGCCCCAGCATTTT | CASSQGQPSHQPQHF
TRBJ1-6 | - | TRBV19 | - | TGTGCCAGTAGTATACAAGGTTTTCGTGGGCATCTGGTGTCACCCCTCCACTTT | CASSIQGFRGHLVSPLHF
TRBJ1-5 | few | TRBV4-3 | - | TGCGCCAGCAGCCAAGGAAGGGGCGGGGGTGGCAATCAGCCCCAGCATTTT | CASSQGRGGGGNQPQHF
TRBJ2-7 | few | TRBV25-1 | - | TGTGCCAGCAGTGATGGCCCCCTGGAGCAGTACTTC | CASSDGPLEQYF
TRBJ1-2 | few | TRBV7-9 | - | TGTGCCAGCAGCCCGACCGCGGGTACAGGGTCCCCTTACACCTTC | CASSPTAGTGSPYTF
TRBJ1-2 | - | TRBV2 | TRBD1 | TGTGCCAGCAGCGGGGACAGAGACTATGGCTACACCTTC | CASSGDRDYGYTF
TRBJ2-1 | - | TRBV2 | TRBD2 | TGTGCCAGCAGTCCCCTAGCGGGAGAAACGGAGAAGATCCATCACAGCTCCTACAATGAGCAGTTCTTC | CASSPLAGETEKIHHSSYNEQFF